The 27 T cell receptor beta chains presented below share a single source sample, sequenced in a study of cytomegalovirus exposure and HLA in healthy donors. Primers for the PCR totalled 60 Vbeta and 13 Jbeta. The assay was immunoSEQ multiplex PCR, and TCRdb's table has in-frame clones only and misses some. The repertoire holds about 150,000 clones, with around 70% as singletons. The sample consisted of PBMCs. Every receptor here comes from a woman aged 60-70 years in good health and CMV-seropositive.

In DNA form, the CDR3 reads TGTGCCAGCAGCCAAGATGAGCTAGCGGGAGCAGGAGATACGCAGTATTTT. This codes for CASSQDELAGAGDTQYF. V usage is TRBV4-2 and J usage is TRBJ2-3; TRBD2 matches at 10 bases. CDR3 length equals 17 residues. V trimming: 0 bases; J trimming: 5 bases; junction bases outside the gene matches: 8. Germline lookup yields CDR1 LGHNA and CDR2 YNFKEQ.

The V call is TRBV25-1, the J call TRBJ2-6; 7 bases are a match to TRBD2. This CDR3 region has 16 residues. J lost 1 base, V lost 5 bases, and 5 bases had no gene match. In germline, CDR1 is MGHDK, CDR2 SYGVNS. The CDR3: CASSPMGGSGANVLTF. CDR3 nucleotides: TGTGCCAGCAGTCCCATGGGGGGGTCTGGGGCCAACGTCCTGACTTTC. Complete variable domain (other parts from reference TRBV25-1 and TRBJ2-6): EADIYQTPRYLVIGTGKKITLECSQTMGHDKMYWYQQDPGMELHLIHYSYGVNSTEKGDLSSESTVSRIRTEHFPLTLESARPSHTSQYLCASSPMGGSGANVLTFGAGSRLTVL.

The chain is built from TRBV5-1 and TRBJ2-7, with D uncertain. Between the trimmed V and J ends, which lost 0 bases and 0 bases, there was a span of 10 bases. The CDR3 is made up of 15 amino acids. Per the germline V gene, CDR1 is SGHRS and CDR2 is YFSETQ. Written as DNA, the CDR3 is TGCGCCAGCAGCTTGGGAGGTGTTAGCTCCTACGAGCAGTACTTC. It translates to CASSLGGVSSYEQYF.

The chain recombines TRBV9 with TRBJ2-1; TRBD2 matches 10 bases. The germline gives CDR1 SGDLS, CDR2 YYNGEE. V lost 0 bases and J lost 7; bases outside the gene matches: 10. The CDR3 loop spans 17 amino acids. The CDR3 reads CASSVGPSGSQGNEQFF. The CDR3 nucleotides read TGTGCCAGCAGCGTAGGGCCTAGCGGGAGTCAAGGAAATGAGCAGTTCTTC.

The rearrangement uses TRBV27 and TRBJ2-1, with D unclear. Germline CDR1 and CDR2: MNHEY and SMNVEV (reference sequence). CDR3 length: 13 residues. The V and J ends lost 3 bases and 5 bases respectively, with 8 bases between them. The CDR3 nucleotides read TGTGCCAGCAGTTTTTCCCCCAACAATGAGCAGTTCTTC. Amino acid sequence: CASSFSPNNEQFF.

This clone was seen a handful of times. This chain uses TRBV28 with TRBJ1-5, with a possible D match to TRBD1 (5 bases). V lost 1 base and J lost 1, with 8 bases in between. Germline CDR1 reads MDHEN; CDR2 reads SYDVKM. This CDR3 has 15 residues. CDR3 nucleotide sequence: TGTGCCAGCAGTTTATATGACAGAAGCAATCAGCCCCAGCATTTT. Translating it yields CASSLYDRSNQPQHF. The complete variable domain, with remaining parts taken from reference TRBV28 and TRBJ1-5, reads DVKVTQSSRYLVKRTGEKVFLECVQDMDHENMFWYRQDPGLGLRLIYFSYDVKMKEKGDIPEGYSVSREKKERFSLILESASTNQTSMYLCASSLYDRSNQPQHFGDGTRLSIL.

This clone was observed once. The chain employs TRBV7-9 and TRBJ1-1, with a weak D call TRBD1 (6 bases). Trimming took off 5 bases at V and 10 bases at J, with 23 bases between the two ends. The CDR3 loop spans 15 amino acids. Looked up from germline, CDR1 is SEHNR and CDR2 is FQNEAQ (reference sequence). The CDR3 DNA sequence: TGTGCCAGCAGCCTTCCGGCGGGGGTTGGGGACACAGCTTTCTTT. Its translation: CASSLPAGVGDTAFF.

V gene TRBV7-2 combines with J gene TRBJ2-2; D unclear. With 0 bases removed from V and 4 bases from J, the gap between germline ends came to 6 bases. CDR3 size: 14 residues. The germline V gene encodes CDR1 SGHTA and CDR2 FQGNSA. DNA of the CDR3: TGTGCCAGCAGCTTAGCGGCCACCACCGGGGAGCTGTTTTTT. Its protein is CASSLAATTGELFF.

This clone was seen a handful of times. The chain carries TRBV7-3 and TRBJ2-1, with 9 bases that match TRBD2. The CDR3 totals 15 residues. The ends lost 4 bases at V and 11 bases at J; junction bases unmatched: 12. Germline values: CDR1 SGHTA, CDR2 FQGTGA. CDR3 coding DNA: TGTGCCAGCAGCTCTCCGACTAGCGGCCGTTTAAAGCAGTTCTTC. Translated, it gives CASSSPTSGRLKQFF. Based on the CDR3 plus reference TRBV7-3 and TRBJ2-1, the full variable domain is GAGVSQTPSNKVTEKGKYVELRCDPISGHTALYWYRQSLGQGPEFLIYFQGTGAADDSGLPNDRFFAVRPEGSVSTLKIQRTERGDSAVYLCASSSPTSGRLKQFFGPGTRLTVL.

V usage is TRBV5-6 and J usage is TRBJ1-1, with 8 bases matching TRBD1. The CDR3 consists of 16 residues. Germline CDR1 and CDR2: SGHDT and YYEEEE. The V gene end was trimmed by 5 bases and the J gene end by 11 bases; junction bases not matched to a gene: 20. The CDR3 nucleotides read TGTGCCAGCAGTAGACAGGGGCAGGTTACACCCCTCGATGCTTTCTTT. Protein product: CASSRQGQVTPLDAFF.

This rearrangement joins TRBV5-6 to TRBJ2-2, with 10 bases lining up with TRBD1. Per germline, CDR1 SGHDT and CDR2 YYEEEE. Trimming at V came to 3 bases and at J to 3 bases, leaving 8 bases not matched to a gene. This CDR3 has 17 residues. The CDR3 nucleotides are TGTGCCAGCAGCTCCAATCCGGGACAGGGGTACACCGGGGAGCTGTTTTTT. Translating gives CASSSNPGQGYTGELFF.

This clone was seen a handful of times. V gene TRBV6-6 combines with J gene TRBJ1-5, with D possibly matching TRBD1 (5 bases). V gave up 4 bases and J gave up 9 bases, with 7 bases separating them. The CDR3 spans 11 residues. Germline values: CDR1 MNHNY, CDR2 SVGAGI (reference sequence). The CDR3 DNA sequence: TGTGCCAGCAGTTCCGGGGGGCCCCAGCATTTT. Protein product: CASSSGGPQHF.

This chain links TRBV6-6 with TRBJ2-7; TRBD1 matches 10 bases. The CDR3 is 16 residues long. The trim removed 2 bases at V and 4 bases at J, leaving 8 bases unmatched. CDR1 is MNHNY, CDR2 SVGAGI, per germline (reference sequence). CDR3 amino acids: CASSYRVLGQGYEQYF. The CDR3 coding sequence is TGTGCCAGCAGTTACAGGGTCCTGGGACAGGGGTACGAGCAGTACTTC.

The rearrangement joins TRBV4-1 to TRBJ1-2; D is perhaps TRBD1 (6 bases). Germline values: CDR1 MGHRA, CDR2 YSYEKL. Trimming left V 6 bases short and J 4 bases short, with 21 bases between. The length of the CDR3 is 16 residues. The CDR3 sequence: CASSRGGEGGIYGYTF. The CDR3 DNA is TGCGCCAGCAGTCGAGGCGGGGAGGGGGGAATCTATGGCTACACCTTC.

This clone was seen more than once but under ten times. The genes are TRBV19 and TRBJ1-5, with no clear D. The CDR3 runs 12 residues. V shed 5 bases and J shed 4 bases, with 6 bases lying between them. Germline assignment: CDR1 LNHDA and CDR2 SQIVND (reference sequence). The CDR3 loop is CASSPFNQPQHF. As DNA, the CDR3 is TGTGCCAGTAGTCCATTTAATCAGCCCCAGCATTTT.

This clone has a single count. CDR3 DNA sequence: TGTGCCAGCAGCAGATCGGCGGGATTGAACACCGGGGAGCTGTTTTTT. It codes for CASSRSAGLNTGELFF. The chain combines TRBV28 with TRBJ2-2; D may be TRBD2 (6 bases). The CDR3 totals 16 residues. Germline V CDR1 and CDR2: MDHEN, SYDVKM. Trimming took off 6 bases at V and 1 base at J, with 15 bases between the two ends.

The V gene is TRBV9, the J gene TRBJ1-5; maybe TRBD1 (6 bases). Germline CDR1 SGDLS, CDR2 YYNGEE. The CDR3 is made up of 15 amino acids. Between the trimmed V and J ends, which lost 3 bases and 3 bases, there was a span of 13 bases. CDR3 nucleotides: TGTGCCAGCAGCGCCTCGACAGGAGTCAATCAGCCCCAGCATTTT. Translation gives CASSASTGVNQPQHF.

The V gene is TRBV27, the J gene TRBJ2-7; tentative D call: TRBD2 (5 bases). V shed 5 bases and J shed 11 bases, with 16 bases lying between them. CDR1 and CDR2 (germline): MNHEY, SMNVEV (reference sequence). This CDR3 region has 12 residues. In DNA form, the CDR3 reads TGTGCCAGCAGTACCTCGACCGGGAAGAAGTACTTC. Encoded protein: CASSTSTGKKYF.

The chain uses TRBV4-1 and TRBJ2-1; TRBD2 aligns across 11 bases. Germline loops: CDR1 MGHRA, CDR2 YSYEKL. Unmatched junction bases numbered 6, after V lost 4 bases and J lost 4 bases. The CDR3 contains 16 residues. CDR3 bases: TGCGCCAGCAGCCGCCAACTAGCGGGAGTATACAATGAGCAGTTCTTC. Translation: CASSRQLAGVYNEQFF.

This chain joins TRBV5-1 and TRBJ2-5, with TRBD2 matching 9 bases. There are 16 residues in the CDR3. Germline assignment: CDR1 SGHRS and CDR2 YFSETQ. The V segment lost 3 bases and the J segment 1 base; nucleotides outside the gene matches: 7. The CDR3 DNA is TGCGCCAGCAGCTCCGGGTCTAGCGGGGCCCAAGAGACCCAGTACTTC. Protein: CASSSGSSGAQETQYF. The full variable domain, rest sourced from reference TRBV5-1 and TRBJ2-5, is KAGVTQTPRYLIKTRGQQVTLSCSPISGHRSVSWYQQTPGQGLQFLFEYFSETQRNKGNFPGRFSGRQFSNSRSEMNVSTLELGDSALYLCASSSGSSGAQETQYFGPGTRLLVL.

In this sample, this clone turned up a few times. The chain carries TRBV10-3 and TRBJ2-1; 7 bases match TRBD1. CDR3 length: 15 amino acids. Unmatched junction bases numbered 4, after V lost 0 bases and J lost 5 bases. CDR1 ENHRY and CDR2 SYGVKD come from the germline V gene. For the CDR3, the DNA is TGTGCCATCAGTGAGTCGATACAGGGGAACAATGAGCAGTTCTTC. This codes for CAISESIQGNNEQFF.

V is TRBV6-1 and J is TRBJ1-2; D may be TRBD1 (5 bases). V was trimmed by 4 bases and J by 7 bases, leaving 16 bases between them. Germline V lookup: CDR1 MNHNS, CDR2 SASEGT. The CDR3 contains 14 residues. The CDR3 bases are TGTGCCAGCAGTGCCCGGGGGGATTTACTTGGCTACACCTTC. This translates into CASSARGDLLGYTF.

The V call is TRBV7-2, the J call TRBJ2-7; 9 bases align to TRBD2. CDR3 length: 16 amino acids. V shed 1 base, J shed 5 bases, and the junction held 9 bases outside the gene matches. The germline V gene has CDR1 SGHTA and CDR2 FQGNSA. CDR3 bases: TGTGCCAGCAGCTTAGATGGCCTAGCGGGATCGGACGAGCAGTACTTC. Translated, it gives CASSLDGLAGSDEQYF.

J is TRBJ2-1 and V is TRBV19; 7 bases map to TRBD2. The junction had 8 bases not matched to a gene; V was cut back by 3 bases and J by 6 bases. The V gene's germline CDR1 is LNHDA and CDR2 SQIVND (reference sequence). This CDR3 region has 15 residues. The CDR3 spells CASSISSGGINEQFF. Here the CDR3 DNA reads TGTGCCAGTAGTATCTCTAGCGGCGGCATCAATGAGCAGTTCTTC.

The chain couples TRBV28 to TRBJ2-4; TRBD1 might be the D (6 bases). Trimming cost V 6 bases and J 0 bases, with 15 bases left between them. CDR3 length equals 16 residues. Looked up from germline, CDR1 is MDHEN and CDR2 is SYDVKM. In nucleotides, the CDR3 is TGTGCCAGCAGCAAGGACAGATCCTTAGCCAAAAACATTCAGTACTTC. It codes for CASSKDRSLAKNIQYF.

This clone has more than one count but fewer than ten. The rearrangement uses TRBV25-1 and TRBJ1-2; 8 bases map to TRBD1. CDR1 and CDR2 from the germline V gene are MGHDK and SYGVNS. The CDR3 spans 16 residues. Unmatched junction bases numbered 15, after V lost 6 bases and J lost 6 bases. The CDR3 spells CASRASGGAGVDGYTF. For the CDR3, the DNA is TGTGCCAGCAGGGCGTCAGGGGGCGCAGGGGTTGATGGCTACACCTTC.

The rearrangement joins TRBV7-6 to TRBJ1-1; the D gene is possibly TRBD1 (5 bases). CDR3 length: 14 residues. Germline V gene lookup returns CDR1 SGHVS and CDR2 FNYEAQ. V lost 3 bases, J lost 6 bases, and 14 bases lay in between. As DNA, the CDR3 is TGTGCCAGCAGCTTGATCGACAGTGAGTCTGAAGCTTTCTTT. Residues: CASSLIDSESEAFF.